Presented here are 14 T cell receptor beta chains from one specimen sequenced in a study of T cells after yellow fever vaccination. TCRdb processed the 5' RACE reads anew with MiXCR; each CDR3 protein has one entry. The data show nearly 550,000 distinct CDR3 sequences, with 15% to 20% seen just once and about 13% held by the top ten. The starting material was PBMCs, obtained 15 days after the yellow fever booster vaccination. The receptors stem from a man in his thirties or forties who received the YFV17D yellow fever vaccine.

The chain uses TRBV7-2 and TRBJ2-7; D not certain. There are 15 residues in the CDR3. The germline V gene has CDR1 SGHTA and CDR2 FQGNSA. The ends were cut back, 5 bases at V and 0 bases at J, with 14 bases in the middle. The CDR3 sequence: CASSQSAVSSYEQYF. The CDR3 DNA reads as TGTGCCAGCAGCCAGTCCGCGGTTAGCTCCTACGAGCAGTACTTC.

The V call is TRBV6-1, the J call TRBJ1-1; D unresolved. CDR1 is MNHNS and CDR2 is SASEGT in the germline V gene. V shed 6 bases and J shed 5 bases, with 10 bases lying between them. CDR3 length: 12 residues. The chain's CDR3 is CASREGGTEAFF. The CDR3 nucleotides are TGTGCCAGCAGGGAGGGTGGGACTGAAGCTTTCTTT.

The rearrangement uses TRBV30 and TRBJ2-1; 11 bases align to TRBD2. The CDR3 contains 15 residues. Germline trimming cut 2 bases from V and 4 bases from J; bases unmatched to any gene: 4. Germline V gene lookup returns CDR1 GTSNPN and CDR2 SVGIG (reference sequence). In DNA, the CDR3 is TGTGCCTGGAGTTTATCTAGCGGGAGGTACAATGAGCAGTTCTTC. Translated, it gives CAWSLSSGRYNEQFF.

The CDR3 loop reads CASSLDVGKGYTF. The DNA for the CDR3 is TGTGCCAGCAGCTTAGACGTAGGGAAGGGCTACACCTTC. This sequence joins TRBV7-8 and TRBJ1-2; D remains ambiguous. The germline V gene has CDR1 SGHVS and CDR2 FQNEAQ. Trimming stripped 1 base from V and 8 bases from J, with 11 bases between. The CDR3 length is 13 residues.

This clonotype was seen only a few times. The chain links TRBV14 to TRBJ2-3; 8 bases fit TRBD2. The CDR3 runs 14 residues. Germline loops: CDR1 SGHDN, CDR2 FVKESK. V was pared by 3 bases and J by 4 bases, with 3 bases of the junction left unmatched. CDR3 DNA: TGTGCCAGCAGCCACAGCGGGAGCGCAGATACGCAGTATTTT. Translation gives CASSHSGSADTQYF.

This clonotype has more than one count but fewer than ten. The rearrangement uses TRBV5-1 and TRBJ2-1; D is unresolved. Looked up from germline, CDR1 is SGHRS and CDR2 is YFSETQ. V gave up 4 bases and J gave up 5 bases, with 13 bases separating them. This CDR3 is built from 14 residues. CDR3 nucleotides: TGCGCCAGCAGCCCAAGCGCCGGCAACAATGAGCAGTTCTTC. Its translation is CASSPSAGNNEQFF.

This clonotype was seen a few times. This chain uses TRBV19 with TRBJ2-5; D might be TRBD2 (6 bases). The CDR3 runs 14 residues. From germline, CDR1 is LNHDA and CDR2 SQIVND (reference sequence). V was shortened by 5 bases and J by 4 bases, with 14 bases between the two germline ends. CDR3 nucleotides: TGTGCCAGTAGTCAAACGGGAGTTACAGAGACCCAGTACTTC. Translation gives CASSQTGVTETQYF.

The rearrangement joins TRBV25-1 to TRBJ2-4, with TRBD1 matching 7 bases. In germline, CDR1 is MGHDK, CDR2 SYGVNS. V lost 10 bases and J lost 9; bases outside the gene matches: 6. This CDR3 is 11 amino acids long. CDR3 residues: CATTTGPIQYF. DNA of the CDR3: TGTGCCACAACGACAGGGCCCATTCAGTACTTC. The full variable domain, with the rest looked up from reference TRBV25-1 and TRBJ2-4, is EADIYQTPRYLVIGTGKKITLECSQTMGHDKMYWYQQDPGMELHLIHYSYGVNSTEKGDLSSESTVSRIRTEHFPLTLESARPSHTSQYLCATTTGPIQYFGAGTRLSVL.

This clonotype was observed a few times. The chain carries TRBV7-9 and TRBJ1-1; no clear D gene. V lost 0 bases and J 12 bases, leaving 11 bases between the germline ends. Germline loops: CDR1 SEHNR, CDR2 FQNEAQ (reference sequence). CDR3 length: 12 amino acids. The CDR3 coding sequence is TGTGCCAGCAGCTTAGCGCGACACGTCACTTTCTTT. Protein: CASSLARHVTFF.

The CDR3 DNA reads as TGCAGTGCGCCAAGTACTTATGGCTACACCTTC. It translates to CSAPSTYGYTF. This rearrangement joins TRBV20-1 to TRBJ1-2; D remains unclear. The V end lost 6 bases, the J end lost 5 bases, and 10 bases lay between the germline ends. This CDR3 contains 11 residues. Germline-derived CDR1 and CDR2 are DFQATT and SNEGSKA (reference sequence).

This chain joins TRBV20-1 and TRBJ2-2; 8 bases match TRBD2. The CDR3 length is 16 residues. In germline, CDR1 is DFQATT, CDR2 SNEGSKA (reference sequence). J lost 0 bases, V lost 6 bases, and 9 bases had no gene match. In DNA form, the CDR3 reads TGCAGTGCCCCCGCCCTAGCGGGCCCGAACACCGGGGAGCTGTTTTTT. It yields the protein CSAPALAGPNTGELFF.

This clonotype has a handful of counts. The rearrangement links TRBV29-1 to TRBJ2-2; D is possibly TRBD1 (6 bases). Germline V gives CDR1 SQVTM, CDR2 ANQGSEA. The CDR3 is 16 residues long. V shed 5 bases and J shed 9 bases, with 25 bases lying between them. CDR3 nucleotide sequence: TGCAGCGTTTCCTCCTTGGGGGCCCCGTCAACCCGGGAGCTGTTTTTT. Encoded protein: CSVSSLGAPSTRELFF.

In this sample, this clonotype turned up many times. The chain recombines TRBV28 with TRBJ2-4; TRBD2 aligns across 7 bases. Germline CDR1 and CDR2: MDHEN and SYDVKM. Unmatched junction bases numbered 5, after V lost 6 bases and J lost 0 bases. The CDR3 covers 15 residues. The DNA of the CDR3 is TGTGCCAGCAGCAGCGGGATGGGAGCCAAAAACATTCAGTACTTC. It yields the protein CASSSGMGAKNIQYF. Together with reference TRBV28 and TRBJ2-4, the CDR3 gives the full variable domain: DVKVTQSSRYLVKRTGEKVFLECVQDMDHENMFWYRQDPGLGLRLIYFSYDVKMKEKGDIPEGYSVSREKKERFSLILESASTNQTSMYLCASSSGMGAKNIQYFGAGTRLSVL.

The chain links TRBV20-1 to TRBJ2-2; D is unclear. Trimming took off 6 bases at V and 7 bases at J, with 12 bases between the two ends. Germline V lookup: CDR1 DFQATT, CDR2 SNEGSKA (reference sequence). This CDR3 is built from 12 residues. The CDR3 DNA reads TGCAGTGCGGGCCGCCGGTTCGGGGAGCTGTTTTTT. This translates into CSAGRRFGELFF.